This TCR beta chain was recorded in a study of blood T cells in healthy people across ages. Through a sample-barcoded 5' primer and a J-beta primer mix, a second PCR was run for roughly 7 to 12 cycles. TCRdb reprocessed the 5' RACE reads with MiXCR, giving one entry per CDR3 protein. The sample has 1.5 million to 2 million distinct CDR3 sequences; 28% are singletons. Note on this clonotype: What it binds is unknown.

The CDR3 has 16 residues. V shed 4 bases and J shed 0 bases, with 12 bases lying between them. Germline values: CDR1 MNHNS, CDR2 SASEGT. Overall study findings and caveats: Age brought a roughly linear fall in TCR beta diversity measured per million T cells.

The source material was blood. This chain uses TRBV6-1 with TRBJ1-4; D is unclear. The TCR originated in a woman aged 30 to 39 in good health. CDR3 DNA: TGTGCCAGCAGTGCCTCCGCGGGCCCAACTAATGAAAAACTGTTTTTT. This encodes CASSASAGPTNEKLFF.